This section outlines one TCR beta chain sequence together with its context. The target antigen is unknown. This entry belongs to a study of T cell responses to AZD1222 COVID-19 vaccine. Study outcomes and limitations: An increase in Spike-specific TCR breadth and depth was observed after two AZD1222 doses. Scientists sampled the repertoires only once the peak T cell response had passed.

The assay was immunoSEQ multiplex PCR, and TCRdb's table has in-frame clones only and misses some. The sample comprises around 140,000 clones, approximately 85% of which are singletons, and around 8% rests with the top ten. The CDR3 runs 14 residues. Germline V gives CDR1 SEHNR, CDR2 FQNEAQ (reference sequence). V lost 8 bases to trimming and J lost 6 bases, with 17 bases between them. The J gene is TRBJ2-1, the V gene TRBV7-9; D is unresolved. The TCR originated in an adult in good health. Sample: peripheral blood, taken on day 0 of AZD1222 vaccination. This chain's CDR3 is CASGVGFGSNEQFF. The CDR3 DNA reads as TGTGCCAGCGGAGTGGGATTTGGAAGCAATGAGCAGTTCTTC. Drawing the rest from reference TRBV7-9 and TRBJ2-1, the complete variable domain is DTGVSQNPRHKITKRGQNVTFRCDPISEHNRLYWYRQTLGQGPEFLTYFQNEAQLEKSRLLSDRFSAERPKGSFSTLEIQRTEQGDSAMYLCASGVGFGSNEQFFGPGTRLTVL.